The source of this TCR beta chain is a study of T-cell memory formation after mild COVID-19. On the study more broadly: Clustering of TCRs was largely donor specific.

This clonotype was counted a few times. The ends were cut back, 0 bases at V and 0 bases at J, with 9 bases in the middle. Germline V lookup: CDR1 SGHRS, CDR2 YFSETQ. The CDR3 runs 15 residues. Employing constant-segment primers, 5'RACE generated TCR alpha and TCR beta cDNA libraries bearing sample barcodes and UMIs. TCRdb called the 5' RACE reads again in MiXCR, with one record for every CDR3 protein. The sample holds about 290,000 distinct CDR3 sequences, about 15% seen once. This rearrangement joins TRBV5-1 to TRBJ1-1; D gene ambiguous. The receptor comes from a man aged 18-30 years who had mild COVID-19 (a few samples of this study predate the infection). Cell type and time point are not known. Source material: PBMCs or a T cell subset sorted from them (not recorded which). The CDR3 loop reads CASSLAETMNTEAFF. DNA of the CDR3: TGCGCCAGCAGCTTGGCCGAGACAATGAACACTGAAGCTTTCTTT. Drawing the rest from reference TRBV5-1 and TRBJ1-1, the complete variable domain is KAGVTQTPRYLIKTRGQQVTLSCSPISGHRSVSWYQQTPGQGLQFLFEYFSETQRNKGNFPGRFSGRQFSNSRSEMNVSTLELGDSALYLCASSLAETMNTEAFFGQGTRLTVV.